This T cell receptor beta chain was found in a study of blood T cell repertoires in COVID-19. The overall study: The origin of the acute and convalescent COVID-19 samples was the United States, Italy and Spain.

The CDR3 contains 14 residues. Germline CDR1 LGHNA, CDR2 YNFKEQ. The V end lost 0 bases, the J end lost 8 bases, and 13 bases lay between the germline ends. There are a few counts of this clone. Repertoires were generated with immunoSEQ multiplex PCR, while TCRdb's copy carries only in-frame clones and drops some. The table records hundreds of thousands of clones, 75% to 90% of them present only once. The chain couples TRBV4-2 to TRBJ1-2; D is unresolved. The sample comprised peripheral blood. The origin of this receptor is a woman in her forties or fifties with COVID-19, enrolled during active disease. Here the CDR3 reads CASSQEVSEPGYTF. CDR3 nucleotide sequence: TGTGCCAGCAGCCAAGAGGTATCAGAACCCGGCTACACCTTC.